This T cell receptor (beta chain) originates from a study of molecular identifiers for immune sequencing clone quantification. MiXCR, applied by TCRdb to the PCR reads, yields one record per CDR3 protein. The sample yields about 10,000 distinct CDR3 sequences, roughly 19% seen once. Judged by abundance, this clonotype is medium-sized. This CDR3 is 16 amino acids long. Trimming took 4 bases from V and 3 from J, leaving 15 bases between them. Germline V gives CDR1 SEHNR, CDR2 FQNEAQ (reference sequence). Input material: naive CD8+ T cells from blood, with Jurkat cell RNA spiked in. The subset was: FACS-sorted CD8+CD4-CCR7+CD45RA+ naive T cells. The sequence was collected from a human donor in good health. Some libraries in this study had Jurkat cell RNA spiked in. The V gene is TRBV7-9, the J gene TRBJ1-4; D call uncertain. CDR3 amino acids: CASSSKPDGANEKLFF. CDR3 in DNA: TGTGCCAGCAGCTCTAAGCCGGACGGTGCTAATGAAAAACTGTTTTTT.